The T cell receptor beta chain described here comes from a study of cytomegalovirus exposure and HLA in healthy donors. Notes on the study in general: Earlier findings revealed that most TCR beta V segments proved productive either about 90% or about 30% of the time.

As concerns this clone: No antigen is known for it.

V lost 5 bases and J lost 2, with 16 bases in between. The CDR3 covers 15 residues. The germline gives CDR1 MNHEY, CDR2 SMNVEV (reference sequence). In the PCR, 60 Vbeta and 13 Jbeta primers were used. Sequenced by immunoSEQ multiplex PCR; TCRdb stores in-frame clones only, minus some. The repertoire includes approximately 260,000 clones, 80% to 90% of them detected once, and 1.5% to 2.5% sits in the top ten. The material sequenced was PBMCs. This chain connects TRBV27 to TRBJ2-7, with D possibly being TRBD2 (8 bases). The TCR sequence derives from a woman aged 40-49 years in good health and CMV-seropositive. Written as DNA, the CDR3 is TGTGCCAGCAGTCCGGGGGGGACAGCTCCCTACGAGCAGTACTTC. This sequence encodes CASSPGGTAPYEQYF.